The 15 T cell receptor beta chains in this list originate from one sample, sequenced in a study of T-cell memory formation after mild COVID-19. TCRdb reanalysed the 5' RACE reads using MiXCR and keeps one entry per CDR3 protein. The table lists 250,000 to 350,000 distinct CDR3 sequences, roughly 13% of them singletons, with 21% in the top ten. Sequenced material: PBMCs or a T cell subset sorted from them (not recorded which). The source is a man between 18 and 35 years old who had mild COVID-19 (a few samples of this study predate the infection). Cell type and time point are not known.

This clonotype occurred a few times. V and J are TRBV6-4 and TRBJ2-3; the D gene could be TRBD1 or TRBD2 (6 bases each). The V gene's germline CDR1 is MRHNA and CDR2 SNTAGT. CDR3 length: 15 amino acids. Between the trimmed V and J ends, which lost 0 bases and 1 base, there was a span of 8 bases. In nucleotides, the CDR3 is TGTGCCAGCAGTGACTCGGGGGGCGGCACAGATACGCAGTATTTT. This encodes CASSDSGGGTDTQYF.

This clonotype was counted many times. V usage is TRBV28 and J usage is TRBJ2-5; D remains ambiguous. This CDR3 region has 13 residues. V lost 8 bases and J 5 bases, leaving 15 bases between the germline ends. Germline V CDR1 and CDR2: MDHEN, SYDVKM. Here the CDR3 reads CASCPITGETQYF. The CDR3 region has the DNA TGTGCCAGCTGCCCCATAACGGGTGAGACCCAGTACTTC.

The chain has TRBV7-9 and TRBJ2-7; the D is unclear. The ends were cut back, 0 bases at V and 5 bases at J, with 14 bases in the middle. There are 15 residues in the CDR3. Germline V lookup: CDR1 SEHNR, CDR2 FQNEAQ (reference sequence). CDR3 sequence: CASSLALGPANEQYF. DNA of the CDR3: TGTGCCAGCAGCTTAGCGTTAGGACCGGCTAACGAGCAGTACTTC.

This clonotype has more than one count but fewer than ten. This rearrangement joins TRBV12-3 or TRBV12-4 to TRBJ2-7, with no clear D. The CDR3 has 14 residues. The ends were cut back, 5 bases at V and 0 bases at J, with 11 bases in the middle. The CDR3 here is CASSASWSSYEQYV. DNA for the CDR3: TGTGCCAGCAGTGCCAGCTGGAGCTCCTACGAGCAGTACGTC.

V is TRBV7-6 and J is TRBJ2-1; 10 bases agree with TRBD2. CDR3 size: 14 residues. V lost 1 base, J lost 10 bases, and 4 bases stayed unmatched. CDR1 is SGHVS and CDR2 is FNYEAQ in the germline V gene. Here the CDR3 reads CASSLGLAGDEQFF. For the CDR3, the DNA is TGTGCCAGCAGCTTAGGCCTAGCGGGGGACGAGCAGTTCTTC.

The V and J genes are TRBV20-1 and TRBJ1-1, with D tentatively TRBD1 (5 bases). This CDR3 region has 12 residues. From germline, CDR1 is DFQATT and CDR2 SNEGSKA (reference sequence). V was pared by 6 bases and J by 8 bases, with 16 bases between. CDR3 DNA sequence: TGCAGTGCCAGAATATTGGGGCGAGAAGCTTTCTTT. Encoded protein: CSARILGREAFF.

The rearrangement links TRBV5-1 to TRBJ1-1; D uncertain. Per germline, CDR1 SGHRS and CDR2 YFSETQ. The V gene lost 1 base and the J gene lost 5 bases, with 9 bases spanning the gap. The CDR3 is 13 residues long. CDR3 protein: CASSLYRNTEAFF. Here the CDR3 DNA reads TGCGCCAGCAGCTTGTATAGGAATACTGAAGCTTTCTTT.

This clonotype was recorded at least ten times. The V call is TRBV7-2, the J call TRBJ2-7, with 10 bases matching TRBD1. CDR1 and CDR2 from the germline V gene are SGHTA and FQGNSA. Trimming at V came to 5 bases and at J to 0 bases, leaving 1 base not matched to a gene. The CDR3 extends over 14 amino acids. In nucleotides, the CDR3 is TGTGCCAGCAGCCGACAGGGGGCCTCCTACGAGCAGTACTTC. The encoded protein is CASSRQGASYEQYF.

The genes are TRBV18 and TRBJ1-1; 11 bases align to TRBD1. J gave up 1 base and V 4 bases, and 2 bases lay outside the gene matches. This CDR3 region has 15 residues. In germline, CDR1 is KGHSH, CDR2 LQKENI. This chain's CDR3 is CASSLGQGANTEAFF. CDR3 nucleotides: TGTGCCAGCTCACTAGGACAGGGGGCGAACACTGAAGCTTTCTTT.

The chain recombines TRBV28 with TRBJ2-7; D gene unclear. Looked up from germline, CDR1 is MDHEN and CDR2 is SYDVKM. The V end was cut by 4 bases, the J end by 2 bases, with 9 bases between. The CDR3 spans 13 residues. The CDR3 protein is CASSSPRAYEQYV. For the CDR3, the DNA is TGTGCCAGCAGTTCTCCAAGGGCCTACGAGCAGTACGTC.

The chain employs TRBV4-2 and TRBJ2-7, with 7 positions matching TRBD1. The CDR3 runs to 15 residues. The junction had 10 bases not matched to a gene; V was cut back by 4 bases and J by 4 bases. Germline CDR1 reads LGHNA; CDR2 reads YNFKEQ. The CDR3 sequence: CASSRGTDRSYEQYF. The CDR3 DNA reads as TGTGCCAGCAGCCGAGGGACGGACAGGTCTTACGAGCAGTACTTC.

This chain joins TRBV11-2 and TRBJ2-1, with D possibly TRBD2 on 6 matching bases. V shed 3 bases and J shed 7 bases, with 19 bases lying between them. Looked up from germline, CDR1 is SGHAT and CDR2 is FQNNGV. CDR3 length: 16 amino acids. In DNA, the CDR3 is TGTGCCAGCAGCTTCCGGGGACTCAGGGCAGGTAATGAGCAGTTCTTC. It yields the protein CASSFRGLRAGNEQFF.

This clonotype was observed a handful of times. CDR3 coding DNA: TGTGCCAGCAGCTATTGGAGGGGAATAGAGCAGTACTTC. Its translation is CASSYWRGIEQYF. J is TRBJ2-7 and V is TRBV11-2, with D perhaps TRBD2 (6 bases). The CDR3 runs to 13 residues. The germline CDR1 and CDR2 sequences are SGHAT and FQNNGV. V lost 4 bases and J 7 bases, leaving 14 bases between the germline ends.

The CDR3 loop is CAWSGYGYTF. CDR3 in DNA: TGTGCCTGGAGCGGCTATGGCTACACCTTC. This rearrangement joins TRBV30 to TRBJ1-2; D gene unclear. Germline CDR1 reads GTSNPN; CDR2 reads SVGIG (reference sequence). The V end lost 3 bases, the J end lost 4 bases, and 3 bases lay between the germline ends. This CDR3 has 10 amino acids.

The chain uses TRBV4-3 and TRBJ1-2; the D is unclear. Germline V gene data show CDR1 as LGHNA and CDR2 as YSLEER. Trimming took 1 base from V and 7 from J, leaving 10 bases between them. The CDR3 consists of 13 residues. CDR3 DNA: TGCGCCAGCAGCCAAGGATACGCCGGTGGCTACACCTTC. It encodes CASSQGYAGGYTF.